What follows are 17 T cell receptor beta chains derived from one specimen sequenced in a study of identical twins. In TCRdb, the 5' RACE reads were re-called with MiXCR into one record per CDR3 protein. Of 450,000 or so distinct CDR3 sequences listed, 18% were seen once; the top ten hold less than 15%. Sequenced input: naive T cells sorted from blood. The receptors were sampled from a middle-aged man in good health.

Turning to this clonotype: The junction shows a germline mismatch at one end, possibly a read error. For the CDR3, the DNA is TGTGCCAGCAGCCCCTCGCTATCCTCAGGTGAAAAACTGTCTTTT. It specifies CASSPSLSSGEKLSF. V gene TRBV9 combines with J gene TRBJ1-4; D is uncertain. The CDR3 covers 15 residues. The germline V gene has CDR1 SGDLS and CDR2 YYNGEE.

The chain links TRBV7-7 to TRBJ2-5; 13 bases fit TRBD2. Germline V CDR1 and CDR2: SSHAT, FNYEAQ (reference sequence). V lost 5 bases, J lost 5 bases, and 8 bases stayed unmatched. This CDR3 region has 16 residues. The CDR3 spells CASSPATTSGRETQYF. CDR3 bases: TGTGCCAGCAGCCCCGCGACGACTAGCGGGAGGGAGACCCAGTACTTC.

This sequence joins TRBV27 and TRBJ2-1, with a weak D call TRBD1 (6 bases). Germline CDR1 reads MNHEY; CDR2 reads SMNVEV (reference sequence). Trimming cost V 6 bases and J 8 bases, with 20 bases left between them. This CDR3 is built from 15 residues. DNA of the CDR3: TGTGCCAGCAGCCCCCCCGCAACAGGGTACCATGAGCAGTTCTTC. Encoded protein: CASSPPATGYHEQFF.

This CDR3 reads CASSQDGHPVYGYTF. The CDR3 DNA reads as TGCGCCAGCAGCCAAGATGGACACCCCGTCTATGGCTACACCTTC. This rearrangement joins TRBV4-3 to TRBJ1-2, with D possibly matching TRBD1 (5 bases). From germline, CDR1 is LGHNA and CDR2 YSLEER. With 0 bases removed from V and 4 bases from J, the gap between germline ends came to 12 bases. The CDR3 length is 15 residues.

The chain combines TRBV28 with TRBJ1-1, with D possibly TRBD1 on 5 matching bases. Germline-derived CDR1 and CDR2 are MDHEN and SYDVKM. V gave up 6 bases and J gave up 1 base, with 21 bases separating them. The CDR3 contains 17 residues. The CDR3 sequence: CASSLGWRGRRNTEAFF. The CDR3 DNA follows: TGTGCCAGCAGCCTTGGATGGAGGGGAAGGAGGAACACTGAAGCTTTCTTT.

This clonotype was detected only a few times. The rearrangement uses TRBV20-1 and TRBJ1-1; no clear D gene. Trimming pared 3 bases from V and 2 bases from J, leaving 7 bases between. The germline gives CDR1 DFQATT, CDR2 SNEGSKA (reference sequence). The CDR3 loop spans 12 amino acids. Here the CDR3 DNA reads TGCAGTGCTAGTAAGGGAAACACTGAAGCTTTCTTT. It encodes CSASKGNTEAFF.

This chain joins TRBV21-1 and TRBJ2-7; the D call of TRBD2 is as the table states it, not checked on the DNA. TRBV21-1 is listed as a pseudogene. The CDR3 has 17 amino acids. The CDR3 region has the DNA TGTGCCAGCAGCCCTAAGGTTAGATTAGCGGGTTCGTACGAGCAGTACTTC. This codes for CASSPKVRLAGSYEQYF.

This rearrangement joins TRBV6-2 or TRBV6-3 to TRBJ1-2; 10 bases agree with TRBD1. The CDR3 extends over 15 amino acids. J was trimmed by 2 bases and V by 6 bases; bases with no gene match: 6. Germline V gene lookup returns CDR1 MNHEY and CDR2 SVGEGT. CDR3 DNA sequence: TGTGCCAGCAGAAAGTCGGGACAGGGGAACTATGGCTACACCTTC. Its protein product is CASRKSGQGNYGYTF.

This clonotype was seen a handful of times. The chain links TRBV28 to TRBJ2-7, with 9 bases identical to TRBD1. Germline loops: CDR1 MDHEN, CDR2 SYDVKM. V was clipped by 5 bases and J by 6 bases; unmatched bases: 5. This CDR3 region has 13 residues. CDR3 sequence: CASSRTGAREQYF. The CDR3 DNA reads TGTGCCAGCAGTCGGACAGGGGCTCGCGAGCAGTACTTC.

CDR3: CASSELSGGLQETQYF. The DNA for the CDR3 is TGTGCCAGCAGTGAGTTAAGCGGGGGGCTGCAAGAGACCCAGTACTTC. This chain joins TRBV25-1 and TRBJ2-5, with TRBD2 matching over 9 bases. The V and J ends lost 3 bases and 2 bases, in that order; junction bases with no gene match: 7. The V gene's germline CDR1 is MGHDK and CDR2 SYGVNS. CDR3 size: 16 residues.

A few counts support this clonotype. This chain connects TRBV18 to TRBJ2-7; D uncertain. V was cut by 5 bases and J by 3 bases, with 5 bases left in between. CDR3 length: 11 amino acids. Germline V CDR1 and CDR2: KGHSH, LQKENI. The CDR3 bases are TGTGCCAGCTCAAAGAACTACGAGCAGTACTTC. Residues: CASSKNYEQYF.

Only a few counts were recorded for this clonotype. V and J are TRBV6-2 or TRBV6-3 and TRBJ2-1; D possibly corresponds to TRBD2 (5 bases). Between the trimmed V and J ends, which lost 5 bases and 9 bases, there was a span of 11 bases. This CDR3 has 12 residues. CDR1 is MNHEY and CDR2 is SVGEGT in the germline V gene. The CDR3 nucleotides are TGTGCCAGCAGTAGTTCCGGGGTTGAGCAGTTCTTC. Protein product: CASSSSGVEQFF.

This chain uses TRBV21-1 with TRBJ2-5; the table names TRBD2, a call not compared with the DNA. TRBV21-1 is designated a pseudogene. The CDR3 is made up of 15 amino acids. CDR3 DNA: TGTGCCAGCAGCGAGGACTACTACCCCGAGGAGACCCAGTACTTC. It is translated as CASSEDYYPEETQYF.

This clonotype was seen just once. This clone may be a read error of a much larger clone one base away. J is TRBJ2-7 and V is TRBV20-1, with 9 nucleotides matching TRBD1. The germline gives CDR1 DFQATT, CDR2 SNEGSKA (reference sequence). V shed 6 bases and J 3 bases; nucleotides not matched to a gene: 9. The CDR3 covers 14 residues. CDR3 nucleotide sequence: TGCAGTGCGCCTCTCAGGGACAGGGTCTACGAGCAGTACTTC. It encodes CSAPLRDRVYEQYF.

This clonotype was detected ten times or more. The DNA of the CDR3 is TGCAGCGTTGTCTTAGGGAAAGGGGGCAATGAGCAGTTCTTC. Protein sequence: CSVVLGKGGNEQFF. The chain has TRBV29-1 and TRBJ2-1; a possible D gene is TRBD1 (6 bases). V was clipped by 4 bases and J by 6 bases, with 16 bases between them. The CDR3 covers 14 residues. The germline gives CDR1 SQVTM, CDR2 ANQGSEA.

This clonotype was detected ten times or more. A junction end diverges from the germline sequence, so it may reflect a read error. CDR3 nucleotide sequence: TGCAGTGCTGGAGAGAGCACACTGGAAAAACTGTTTTTT. This translates into CSAGESTLEKLFF. This chain links TRBV20-1 with TRBJ1-4, with D uncertain. CDR1 and CDR2 from the germline V gene are DFQATT and SNEGSKA (reference sequence). The CDR3 has 13 amino acids.

In its sample, this clonotype was seen many times. The chain carries TRBV20-1 and TRBJ1-5; weak D call: TRBD1 (5 bases). Germline CDR1 is DFQATT and CDR2 is SNEGSKA (reference sequence). V was cut by 6 bases and J by 4 bases, with 16 bases left in between. The CDR3 is made up of 14 amino acids. CDR3 sequence (DNA): TGCAGTGCCTTGGGGACGGTTCTTAATCAGCCCCAGCATTTT. Its translation is CSALGTVLNQPQHF.